Many counts were recorded for the clone carrying this T cell receptor beta chain. Its antigen is currently unknown. TCRdb analysed the 5' RACE reads with MiXCR anew, one entry per CDR3 protein. The sample includes about 900,000 distinct CDR3 sequences, 9% to 15% seen only once; the top ten take around 1.5%. The data stem from a study of identical twins. V lost 4 bases and J lost 4, with 13 bases in between. Germline V lookup: CDR1 DFQATT, CDR2 SNEGSKA (reference sequence). The CDR3 covers 13 residues. Findings and caveats of the study: Carriage of fewer insertions was seen in abundant cord blood beta clonotypes, whereas memory repertoires showed none. For out-of-frame beta sequences, excess twin sharing was weaker. The models systematically underestimated how much out-of-frame TCR alpha was shared in monozygotic twins.

These data were also reused for a study on yellow fever vaccine responses in identical twins.

This rearrangement joins TRBV20-1 to TRBJ1-1, with D tentatively TRBD1 (5 bases). Sequencing used PBMCs. The sequence was collected from a woman between 18 and 30 years old in good health. CDR3 DNA: TGCAGTGCTAAATGGGACCCGGGCACTGAAGCTTTCTTT. It codes for CSAKWDPGTEAFF.